A selection of T cell receptor beta chains follows, all from one sample in a study of blood T cell repertoires in COVID-19. Clones were sequenced by immunoSEQ multiplex PCR, and TCRdb holds only the in-frame ones, with some missing. The sample gives about 90,000 clones, roughly 90% of which show up once; around 14% is in the top ten. The sequencing input was peripheral blood. Receptors originate from a male donor with acute or convalescent COVID-19. Both conserved end residues are part of each CDR3. Fields, in order: CDR3 DNA, CDR3 protein, D gene, clone size, J gene, V gene. D genes are given only for firm matches. For some rows the clone size is stated as once, few or many, or as a class when expanded; others skip it.

CDR3nt: TGTGCCAGCAGCTCGACAGGGGGCGCTGGAGAGACCCAGTACTTC; CDR3aa: CASSSTGGAGETQYF; d_gene: TRBD1; abundance: -; j_gene: TRBJ2-5; v_gene: TRBV7-3
CDR3nt: TGCGCCAGCAGCGGGGGCCAGGACCCGAACACTGAAGCTTTCTTT; CDR3aa: CASSGGQDPNTEAFF; d_gene: -; abundance: -; j_gene: TRBJ1-1; v_gene: TRBV5-1
CDR3nt: TGTGCCAGCAGTGAGAGTTCTAGCATCTGGTACCGCCCCTCCTACAATGAGCAGTTCTTC; CDR3aa: CASSESSSIWYRPSYNEQFF; d_gene: -; abundance: -; j_gene: TRBJ2-1; v_gene: TRBV6-1
CDR3nt: TGTGCTAGTGGTCCACAGGGGGCGAGGACCGGGGAGCTGTTTTTT; CDR3aa: CASGPQGARTGELFF; d_gene: TRBD1; abundance: few; j_gene: TRBJ2-2; v_gene: TRBV12-5
CDR3nt: TGTGCCAGCAGCCAAGGAGGGCAGCCCCAGCATTTT; CDR3aa: CASSQGGQPQHF; d_gene: -; abundance: -; j_gene: TRBJ1-5; v_gene: TRBV3-1/TRBV3-2
CDR3nt: TGTGCCAGCAGCTTACGGCCAGAGGGAGAAAAACTGTTTTTT; CDR3aa: CASSLRPEGEKLFF; d_gene: -; abundance: -; j_gene: TRBJ1-4; v_gene: TRBV13
CDR3nt: TGCGCCAGCAGCTTGGGGGCCCAGGGCACAGATACGCAGTATTTT; CDR3aa: CASSLGAQGTDTQYF; d_gene: -; abundance: -; j_gene: TRBJ2-3; v_gene: TRBV5-1
CDR3nt: TGTGCCAGCAGCCCCGCGACAGGTGGGGTAGCCAAAAACATTCAGTACTTC; CDR3aa: CASSPATGGVAKNIQYF; d_gene: -; abundance: -; j_gene: TRBJ2-4; v_gene: TRBV11-3
CDR3nt: TGTGCCAGTAGTCAGGGGGAAAGGAGCAATCAGCCCCAGCATTTT; CDR3aa: CASSQGERSNQPQHF; d_gene: TRBD1; abundance: -; j_gene: TRBJ1-5; v_gene: TRBV19
CDR3nt: TGTGCCAGCAGCCTCTGGACTAGCGGTATCCAAGAGACCCAGTACTTC; CDR3aa: CASSLWTSGIQETQYF; d_gene: TRBD2; abundance: -; j_gene: TRBJ2-5; v_gene: TRBV7-2
CDR3nt: TGCGCCAGCAGCTTGAACGGACAGTACAATCAGCCCCAGCATTTT; CDR3aa: CASSLNGQYNQPQHF; d_gene: -; abundance: -; j_gene: TRBJ1-5; v_gene: TRBV5-1
CDR3nt: TGTGCCAGCTCACCCGGTGAAAATCGGGACAGCCAGCAGGAAAAACTGTTTTTT; CDR3aa: CASSPGENRDSQQEKLFF; d_gene: TRBD1; abundance: -; j_gene: TRBJ1-4; v_gene: TRBV18
CDR3nt: TGTGCCAGCAGCTTAGGACACGGTAATTCACCCCTCCACTTT; CDR3aa: CASSLGHGNSPLHF; d_gene: -; abundance: -; j_gene: TRBJ1-6; v_gene: TRBV7-2
CDR3nt: TGTGCCAGCAGCTTCAGGGATGCACTAGCCAAAAACATTCAGTACTTC; CDR3aa: CASSFRDALAKNIQYF; d_gene: -; abundance: -; j_gene: TRBJ2-4; v_gene: TRBV7-2
CDR3nt: TGTGCCAGCAGTCCCCCCTTTACCGGGACTAGCGGGGGCCCGTTCTCTGGGGCCAACGTCCTGACTTTC; CDR3aa: CASSPPFTGTSGGPFSGANVLTF; d_gene: TRBD2; abundance: -; j_gene: TRBJ2-6; v_gene: TRBV28
CDR3nt: TGTGCCAGCAGCCGTAGAGAGACACAGGGAGTTGAGCAGTTCTTC; CDR3aa: CASSRRETQGVEQFF; d_gene: -; abundance: -; j_gene: TRBJ2-1; v_gene: TRBV3-1/TRBV3-2
CDR3nt: TGTGCCAGCAGCCAAGGGACAGGGGGCGCTTATGAAAAACTGTTTTTT; CDR3aa: CASSQGTGGAYEKLFF; d_gene: TRBD1; abundance: -; j_gene: TRBJ1-4; v_gene: TRBV5-6
CDR3nt: TGTGCCAGCAGCTCACGGGACTGGCAAGAGACCCAGTACTTC; CDR3aa: CASSSRDWQETQYF; d_gene: -; abundance: -; j_gene: TRBJ2-5; v_gene: TRBV5-4
CDR3nt: TGCGCCAGCAGCTTGGCAGGGTCCTTTGAGCAGTACTTC; CDR3aa: CASSLAGSFEQYF; d_gene: -; abundance: -; j_gene: TRBJ2-7; v_gene: TRBV5-1
CDR3nt: TGTGCCAGCAGCCAATCTAATGACCAAGCGGCGACCCAGTACTTC; CDR3aa: CASSQSNDQAATQYF; d_gene: -; abundance: -; j_gene: TRBJ2-5; v_gene: TRBV16
CDR3nt: TGTGCCAGCCGACCGGGCGGGGGCACAGATACGCAGTATTTT; CDR3aa: CASRPGGGTDTQYF; d_gene: -; abundance: -; j_gene: TRBJ2-3; v_gene: TRBV6-5
CDR3nt: TGTGCCAGCAGCTTAGATTCTAGGACAGCCCAAATCTACGAGCAGTACTTC; CDR3aa: CASSLDSRTAQIYEQYF; d_gene: -; abundance: -; j_gene: TRBJ2-7; v_gene: TRBV11-2
CDR3nt: TGTGCCAGCAGCAAAGAGATTAGCGGGGGTGATGAGCAGTTCTTC; CDR3aa: CASSKEISGGDEQFF; d_gene: -; abundance: -; j_gene: TRBJ2-1; v_gene: TRBV21-1
CDR3nt: TGTGCCAGTAGTTCCCAGACTACCAATCTTTACAATGAGCAGTTCTTC; CDR3aa: CASSSQTTNLYNEQFF; d_gene: -; abundance: -; j_gene: TRBJ2-1; v_gene: TRBV19
CDR3nt: TGTGCCAGCAGTCCAGAGGCTATCGGGGGCTACACCTTC; CDR3aa: CASSPEAIGGYTF; d_gene: -; abundance: -; j_gene: TRBJ1-2; v_gene: TRBV6-5
CDR3nt: TGTGCCAGCAGTGACGGTCGCCGAGGAACTAATGAAAAACTGTTTTTT; CDR3aa: CASSDGRRGTNEKLFF; d_gene: -; abundance: -; j_gene: TRBJ1-4; v_gene: TRBV6-1
CDR3nt: TGTGCCAGCAGCTTAGATCCGACAGCCTACAATGAGCAGTTCTTC; CDR3aa: CASSLDPTAYNEQFF; d_gene: -; abundance: -; j_gene: TRBJ2-1; v_gene: TRBV7-9
CDR3nt: TGTGCCAGCAGCGTCGACAGCCACTATGGCTACACCTTC; CDR3aa: CASSVDSHYGYTF; d_gene: -; abundance: -; j_gene: TRBJ1-2; v_gene: TRBV7-2
CDR3nt: TGTGCCAGCAGTTCCGCGGATAGCAATCAGCCCCAGCATTTT; CDR3aa: CASSSADSNQPQHF; d_gene: -; abundance: -; j_gene: TRBJ1-5; v_gene: TRBV6-6
CDR3nt: TGCGCCAGCAGCTCCCGAATAGGGACAGGCAGCACTGAAGCTTTCTTT; CDR3aa: CASSSRIGTGSTEAFF; d_gene: TRBD1; abundance: -; j_gene: TRBJ1-1; v_gene: TRBV5-1
CDR3nt: TGTGCCAGCAGCTCTCAGGGAGGCACTGAAGCTTTCTTT; CDR3aa: CASSSQGGTEAFF; d_gene: -; abundance: -; j_gene: TRBJ1-1; v_gene: TRBV5-5
CDR3nt: TGCAGCGTTTGGACTAGCGGAGATACGCAGTATTTT; CDR3aa: CSVWTSGDTQYF; d_gene: TRBD2; abundance: -; j_gene: TRBJ2-3; v_gene: TRBV29-1
CDR3nt: TGTGCCAGCTCACCAAGAGGACAGGGCGGCACAGATACGCAGTATTTT; CDR3aa: CASSPRGQGGTDTQYF; d_gene: TRBD1; abundance: -; j_gene: TRBJ2-3; v_gene: TRBV18
CDR3nt: TGTGCCAGCTCACCGACAGGGGGCGATTCACCCCTCCACTTT; CDR3aa: CASSPTGGDSPLHF; d_gene: TRBD1; abundance: -; j_gene: TRBJ1-6; v_gene: TRBV18
CDR3nt: TGCAGTGCTAGTGGAGGGTCGAATTCGCCCCTCCACTTT; CDR3aa: CSASGGSNSPLHF; d_gene: -; abundance: -; j_gene: TRBJ1-6; v_gene: TRBV20-1
CDR3nt: TGCGCCAGCAGCACTCGACAGGGGACGAACACTGAAGCTTTCTTT; CDR3aa: CASSTRQGTNTEAFF; d_gene: TRBD1; abundance: -; j_gene: TRBJ1-1; v_gene: TRBV5-1
CDR3nt: TGCGCCAGGGGGGGAGCTTGTGAAAAACTGTTTTTT; CDR3aa: CARGGACEKLFF; d_gene: -; abundance: -; j_gene: TRBJ1-4; v_gene: TRBV10-1
CDR3nt: TGTGCCAGCAGCTTAGATCTCGTTTTGGATACGCAGTATTTT; CDR3aa: CASSLDLVLDTQYF; d_gene: -; abundance: -; j_gene: TRBJ2-3; v_gene: TRBV11-2
CDR3nt: TGCGCCAGCAGCCAAGACACTAGCGGGGCCTACAATGAGCAGTTCTTC; CDR3aa: CASSQDTSGAYNEQFF; d_gene: TRBD2; abundance: -; j_gene: TRBJ2-1; v_gene: TRBV4-1
CDR3nt: TGTGCCATCAGTGGGACACCCTTGGTCAATGAGCAGTTCTTC; CDR3aa: CAISGTPLVNEQFF; d_gene: -; abundance: -; j_gene: TRBJ2-1; v_gene: TRBV10-3
CDR3nt: TGTGCCAGCAGTCCCCGACGGGACTACAATGAGCAGTTCTTC; CDR3aa: CASSPRRDYNEQFF; d_gene: -; abundance: -; j_gene: TRBJ2-1; v_gene: TRBV6-5
CDR3nt: TGTGCCAGCAGTTCCCGGACAGTCTATGGCTACACCTTC; CDR3aa: CASSSRTVYGYTF; d_gene: -; abundance: -; j_gene: TRBJ1-2; v_gene: TRBV28
CDR3nt: TGTGCCAGCAGCCTCGGGGGGGCCTGGGCAGATACGCAGTATTTT; CDR3aa: CASSLGGAWADTQYF; d_gene: TRBD2; abundance: -; j_gene: TRBJ2-3; v_gene: TRBV14
CDR3nt: TGTGCCAGCAGCCAAGACCAAACCGGGACATCAGGAAACACCATATATTTT; CDR3aa: CASSQDQTGTSGNTIYF; d_gene: -; abundance: -; j_gene: TRBJ1-3; v_gene: TRBV3-1/TRBV3-2
CDR3nt: TGTGCCAGCAGTGAAGGGATAGGCTTTTTAGCTAGCAATCAGCCCCAGCATTTT; CDR3aa: CASSEGIGFLASNQPQHF; d_gene: -; abundance: -; j_gene: TRBJ1-5; v_gene: TRBV2
CDR3nt: TGCGCCAGCAGTGGGACGGGGAACGAGCAGTACTTC; CDR3aa: CASSGTGNEQYF; d_gene: -; abundance: -; j_gene: TRBJ2-7; v_gene: TRBV10-2
CDR3nt: TGTGCCAGCCGCCAGCGGGGGGGCGGCACCGGGGAGCTGTTTTTT; CDR3aa: CASRQRGGGTGELFF; d_gene: TRBD2; abundance: once; j_gene: TRBJ2-2; v_gene: TRBV7-2
CDR3nt: TGTGCCAGCAGCGGACGACCCGTGGCAGGGGCGGTAATATGTGAAAAACTGTTTTTT; CDR3aa: CASSGRPVAGAVICEKLFF; d_gene: -; abundance: -; j_gene: TRBJ1-4; v_gene: TRBV9
CDR3nt: TGTGCCATCAGTGAGGGCCCCACCGGACAGGCATTAGGAAAACTGTTTTTT; CDR3aa: CAISEGPTGQALGKLFF; d_gene: TRBD1; abundance: -; j_gene: TRBJ1-4; v_gene: TRBV10-3
CDR3nt: TGTGCCACCAGTGCCGGGACAATCTATGGCTACACCTTC; CDR3aa: CATSAGTIYGYTF; d_gene: -; abundance: once; j_gene: TRBJ1-2; v_gene: TRBV24-1
CDR3nt: TGTGCCAGCAGCCCGGGACATCATAATCAGCCCCAGCATTTT; CDR3aa: CASSPGHHNQPQHF; d_gene: -; abundance: -; j_gene: TRBJ1-5; v_gene: TRBV6-5
CDR3nt: TGTGCCAGCTCACGAGTGCGGGGGGACACAGATACGCAGTATTTT; CDR3aa: CASSRVRGDTDTQYF; d_gene: TRBD2; abundance: -; j_gene: TRBJ2-3; v_gene: TRBV18
CDR3nt: TGCGCCAGCAGCAGGAATCAGGGTGCAACTAATGAAAAACTGTTTTTT; CDR3aa: CASSRNQGATNEKLFF; d_gene: -; abundance: -; j_gene: TRBJ1-4; v_gene: TRBV5-1
CDR3nt: TGCGCCAGCAGCTTGCAGGGGTCCGACTATGGCTACACCTTC; CDR3aa: CASSLQGSDYGYTF; d_gene: -; abundance: few; j_gene: TRBJ1-2; v_gene: TRBV5-1
CDR3nt: TGTGCCAGCAGACCCGGGACAGGGGAAAACATTCAGTACTTC; CDR3aa: CASRPGTGENIQYF; d_gene: TRBD1; abundance: -; j_gene: TRBJ2-4; v_gene: TRBV7-2